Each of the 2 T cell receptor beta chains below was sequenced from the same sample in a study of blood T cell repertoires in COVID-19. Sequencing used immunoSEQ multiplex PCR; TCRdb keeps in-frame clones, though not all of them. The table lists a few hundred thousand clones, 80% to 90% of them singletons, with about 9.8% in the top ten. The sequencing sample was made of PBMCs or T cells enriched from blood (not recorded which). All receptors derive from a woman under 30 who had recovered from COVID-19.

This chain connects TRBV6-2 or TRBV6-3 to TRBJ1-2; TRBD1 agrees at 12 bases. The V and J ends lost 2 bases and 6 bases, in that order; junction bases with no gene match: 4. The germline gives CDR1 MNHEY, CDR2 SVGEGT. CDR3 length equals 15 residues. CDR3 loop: CASSYPGTGGDGYTF. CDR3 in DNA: TGTGCCAGCAGTTACCCCGGGACAGGGGGCGATGGCTACACCTTC.

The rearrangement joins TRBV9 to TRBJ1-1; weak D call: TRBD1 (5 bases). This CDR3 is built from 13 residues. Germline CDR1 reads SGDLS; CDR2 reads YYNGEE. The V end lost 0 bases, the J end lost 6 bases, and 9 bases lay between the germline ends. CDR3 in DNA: TGTGCCAGCAGCGTAGCGGGGGGGGCTGAAGCTTTCTTT. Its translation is CASSVAGGAEAFF.